This entry features one T cell receptor beta chain sequence. The antigen is undetermined. Going into DNA extraction, samples held 1-10 million cryopreserved PBMC. This entry comes from a study of long-term antiretroviral therapy in people with HIV. About the research overall: Initial samples were collected about a decade before the 2015 immediate-ART recommendation. Whole-study findings and limits: HIV repertoires spanned tighter CDR3 length ranges than controls did. Clones expanded before ART dominated the repertoire at all time points.

Researchers report immunoSEQ v3.0 was run at survey level. Sequencing used immunoSEQ multiplex PCR; TCRdb keeps in-frame clones, though not all of them. The sample lists over 35,000 clones, about 86% seen once, with around 3.9% in the top ten. The sequence derives from a woman aged 18-30 years with HIV. The source was unsorted PBMCs, collected just before starting antiretroviral therapy.

The CDR3 protein is CASRTDGLFYGYTF. Here the CDR3 DNA reads TGTGCCAGCAGGACGGACGGTCTTTTCTATGGCTACACCTTC. The rearrangement joins TRBV9 to TRBJ1-2; D not resolved. The CDR3 is 14 amino acids. Germline-derived CDR1 and CDR2 are SGDLS and YYNGEE. The V end was cut by 5 bases, the J end by 4 bases, with 15 bases between.